This T cell receptor (beta chain) was documented in a study of blood T cell repertoires in COVID-19. Study at large: Whether acute or convalescent, the COVID-19 samples came from the United States, Italy and Spain. T cells, B-cell-depleted T cells, or PBMCs supplied cDNA or gDNA.

V was clipped by 4 bases and J by 1 base, with 7 bases between them. The CDR3 is made up of 13 amino acids. Germline CDR1 and CDR2: SGHNT and YENEEA. Authors' analysis steps: Nucleated cell number was recorded as an estimate derived from reference gene primer amplification. Sequencing was performed with immunoSEQ multiplex PCR; in TCRdb, only in-frame clones are kept and a portion is missing. V and J calls and clone size are as listed in that table; D and trimming were resolved from the DNA. The sample yields about 42,000 clones, roughly 80% seen once. This TCR derives from a woman in her 70s with acute or convalescent COVID-19. The V and J genes are TRBV11-3 and TRBJ1-1; no definite D call. The sequencing sample was made of peripheral blood. The CDR3 sequence: CASSSQANTEAFF. In DNA form, the CDR3 reads TGTGCCAGCAGCTCCCAAGCGAACACTGAAGCTTTCTTT.